This T cell receptor (beta chain) comes out of a study of OX40 agonist ivuxolimab in advanced cancers. Turning to the study itself: In this trial design, patients received ivuxolimab intravenously at 0.01 to 10 mg/kg every 2 weeks. Recorded diagnoses for dose-escalation patients were hepatocellular carcinoma, melanoma, renal cell or head and neck cancer. Age averaged about 62 years (range about 23 to 80), and more than 80% were male.

Germline CDR1 reads SEHNR; CDR2 reads FQNEAQ (reference sequence). After removal of 5 bases from V and 1 base from J, the junction contained 4 bases not matched to a gene. The CDR3 is 15 amino acids. Assay used: immunoSEQ multiplex PCR; TCRdb lists only in-frame clones, some missing. The profile shows more than 85,000 clones, roughly nine tenths of them singletons. The source was CD4+ or CD8+ T cells sorted from blood, collected in a trial of the OX40 agonist ivuxolimab. The V and J genes are TRBV7-9 and TRBJ2-3, with 9 bases identical to TRBD1. The sequence was collected from an adult with an advanced solid tumor such as melanoma, head and neck, liver or kidney cancer. The CDR3 DNA reads TGTGCCAGCAGCCCACGACAGGGGGGCACAGATACGCAGTATTTT. This gives the protein CASSPRQGGTDTQYF.